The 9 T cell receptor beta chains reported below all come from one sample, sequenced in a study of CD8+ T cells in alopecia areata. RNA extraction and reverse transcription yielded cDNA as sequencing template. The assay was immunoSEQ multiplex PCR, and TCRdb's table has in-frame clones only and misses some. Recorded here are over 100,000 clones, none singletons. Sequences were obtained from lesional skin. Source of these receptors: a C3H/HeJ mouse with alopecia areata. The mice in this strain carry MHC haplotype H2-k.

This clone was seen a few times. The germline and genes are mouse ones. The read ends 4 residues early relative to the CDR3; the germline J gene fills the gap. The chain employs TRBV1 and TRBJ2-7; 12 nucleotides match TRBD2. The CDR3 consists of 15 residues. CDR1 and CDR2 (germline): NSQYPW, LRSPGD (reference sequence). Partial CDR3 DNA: TGCACCTGCAGTCCCTCGACTGGGGGGGCATAT. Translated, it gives CTCSPSTGGAY. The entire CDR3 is CTCSPSTGGAYEQYF.

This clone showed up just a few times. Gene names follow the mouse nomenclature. The sequenced CDR3 bases are TGTGCCAGCACAGACAGGGGGGCCACA. It translates to CASTDRGAT. The full CDR3 protein is CASTDRGATEVFF. The chain recombines TRBV19 with TRBJ1-1; 9 bases are shared with TRBD1. Coverage ceases 4 residues before the CDR3 finishes, and the germline J gene fills in the end. The ends lost 6 bases at V and 4 bases at J; junction bases unmatched: 4. The CDR3 runs 13 residues. Germline CDR1 and CDR2: FNHDT and SITEND (reference sequence).

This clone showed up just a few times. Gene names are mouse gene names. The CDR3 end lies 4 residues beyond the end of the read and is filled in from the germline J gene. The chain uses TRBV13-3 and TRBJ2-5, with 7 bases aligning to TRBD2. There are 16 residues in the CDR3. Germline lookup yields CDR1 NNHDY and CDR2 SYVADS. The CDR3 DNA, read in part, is TGTGCCAGCAGTGATGGCCCGGGGGGGGGAGAAGAC. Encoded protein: CASSDGPGGGED. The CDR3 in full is CASSDGPGGGEDTQYF.

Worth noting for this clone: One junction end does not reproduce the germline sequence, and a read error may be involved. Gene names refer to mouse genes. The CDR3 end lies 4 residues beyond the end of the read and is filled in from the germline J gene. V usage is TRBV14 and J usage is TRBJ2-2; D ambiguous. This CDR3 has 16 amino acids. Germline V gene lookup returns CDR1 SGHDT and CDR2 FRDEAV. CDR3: CARSFAPGPNTGQLYF. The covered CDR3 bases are TGTGCCCGCAGTTTCGCTCCAGGCCCAAACACCGGG.

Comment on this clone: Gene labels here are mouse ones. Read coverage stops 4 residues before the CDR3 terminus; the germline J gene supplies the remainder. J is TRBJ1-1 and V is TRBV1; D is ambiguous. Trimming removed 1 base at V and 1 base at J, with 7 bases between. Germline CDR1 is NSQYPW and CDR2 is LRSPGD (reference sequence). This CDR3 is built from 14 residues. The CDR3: CTCSAVRLNTEVFF. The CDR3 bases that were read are TGCACCTGCAGTGCAGTCAGACTAAACACA.

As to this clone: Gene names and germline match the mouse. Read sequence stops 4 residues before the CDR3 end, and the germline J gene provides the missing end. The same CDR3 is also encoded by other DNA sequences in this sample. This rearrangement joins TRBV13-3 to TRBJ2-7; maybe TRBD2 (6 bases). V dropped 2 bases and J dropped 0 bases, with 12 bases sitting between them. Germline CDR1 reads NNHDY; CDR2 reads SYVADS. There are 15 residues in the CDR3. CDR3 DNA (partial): TGTGCCAGCAGTGACTGGGGTCCAAGCTCCTAT. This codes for CASSDWGPSSY. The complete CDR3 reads CASSDWGPSSYEQYF.

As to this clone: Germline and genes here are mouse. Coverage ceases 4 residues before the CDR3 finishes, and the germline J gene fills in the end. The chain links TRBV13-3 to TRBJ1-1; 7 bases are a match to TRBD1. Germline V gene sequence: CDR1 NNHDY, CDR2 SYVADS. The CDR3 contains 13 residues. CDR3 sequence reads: CASSDWQGVEVFF. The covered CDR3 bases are TGTGCCAGCAGTGATTGGCAGGGGGTA.

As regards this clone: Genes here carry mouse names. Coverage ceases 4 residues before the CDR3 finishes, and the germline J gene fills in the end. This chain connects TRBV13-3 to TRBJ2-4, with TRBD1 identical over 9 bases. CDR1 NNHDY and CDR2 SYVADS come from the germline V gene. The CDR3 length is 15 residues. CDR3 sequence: CASSEGTGKGNTLYF. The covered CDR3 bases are TGTGCCAGCAGTGAAGGGACAGGGAAAGGGAAC.

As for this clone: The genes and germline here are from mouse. The CDR3 bases that were read are TGCACCTGCAGTGCCCCCCAAACTGGGAGTAACTATGCT. Encoded protein: CTCSAPQTGSNYA. The entire CDR3 is CTCSAPQTGSNYAEQFF. This chain links TRBV1 with TRBJ2-1, with D perhaps matching TRBD2 (6 bases). Coverage ceases 4 residues before the CDR3 finishes, and the germline J gene fills in the end. With 3 bases removed from V and 0 bases from J, the gap between germline ends came to 15 bases. The CDR3 sequence is 17 residues long. Germline assignment: CDR1 NSQYPW and CDR2 LRSPGD (reference sequence).